These 6 T cell receptor beta chains were sequenced from one sample in a study of T cell therapy after organ transplantation. No antigen is known for these receptors. Regarding time point: 4-8 weeks after completion of therapy. Sequencing used immunoSEQ multiplex PCR; TCRdb keeps in-frame clones, though not all of them. The sample contains 15,000 to 20,000 clones, 81% of which appear only once. This specimen was CD8+ T cells from blood, taken after autologous CMV-specific T cell therapy. Receptor source: a human patient who had received a solid organ transplant and had CMV disease. Some of the T cells might come from the graft donor.

In its sample, this clone was seen a few times. The V call is TRBV6-1, the J call TRBJ2-3, with 10 bases matching TRBD2. The junction had 1 base not matched to a gene; V was cut back by 0 bases and J by 4 bases. The CDR3 is 15 residues long. The germline gives CDR1 MNHNS, CDR2 SASEGT. For the CDR3, the DNA is TGTGCCAGCAGTGAAGCAGCGGGGGGGCCAGATACGCAGTATTTT. Translated, it gives CASSEAAGGPDTQYF.

The CDR3 is CASALGPDTQYF. As DNA, the CDR3 is TGCGCCAGCGCTCTGGGACCAGATACGCAGTATTTT. The genes are TRBV10-2 and TRBJ2-3; D could derive from TRBD1 or TRBD2 (5 bases each). The CDR3 has 12 amino acids. Trimming shortened V by 8 bases and J by 4 bases, and 10 bases separated the two germline ends. Germline CDR1 reads WSHSY; CDR2 reads SAAADI.

This chain links TRBV7-9 with TRBJ2-7; 9 positions match TRBD1. Germline lookup yields CDR1 SEHNR and CDR2 FQNEAQ (reference sequence). The ends lost 4 bases at V and 1 base at J; junction bases unmatched: 5. The CDR3 is made up of 15 amino acids. CDR3 nucleotides: TGTGCCAGCAGCTCCGCCGGGACAGGGTCCTACGAGCAGTACTTC. This encodes CASSSAGTGSYEQYF.

The chain uses TRBV5-5 and TRBJ1-1; 10 bases line up with TRBD1. In germline, CDR1 is SGHKS, CDR2 YYEKEE (reference sequence). V gave up 0 bases and J gave up 5 bases; unmatched junction bases: 10. The CDR3 is 17 residues long. The CDR3, as DNA: TGTGCCAGCAGCTTGGGGAGGAGGACAGGGGGTTTAACTGAAGCTTTCTTT. It is translated as CASSLGRRTGGLTEAFF.

This clone was seen once. This chain joins TRBV14 and TRBJ2-3; 9 positions match TRBD1. CDR3 size: 16 residues. V was pared by 1 base and J by 1 base, with 3 bases of the junction left unmatched. Germline V gene lookup returns CDR1 SGHDN and CDR2 FVKESK. The CDR3 sequence is CASSQGDRVRTDTQYF. Written as DNA, the CDR3 is TGTGCCAGCAGCCAAGGGGACAGGGTACGCACAGATACGCAGTATTTT.

The J gene is TRBJ1-2, the V gene TRBV18, with TRBD1 identical over 8 bases. The CDR3 covers 16 residues. With V trimmed by 3 bases and J by 7 bases, 13 bases remained unmatched. In germline, CDR1 is KGHSH, CDR2 LQKENI. The CDR3 DNA follows: TGTGCCAGCTCACCGACGTTCGGGACAGGAAAAACTGGCTACACCTTC. Translated, it gives CASSPTFGTGKTGYTF.